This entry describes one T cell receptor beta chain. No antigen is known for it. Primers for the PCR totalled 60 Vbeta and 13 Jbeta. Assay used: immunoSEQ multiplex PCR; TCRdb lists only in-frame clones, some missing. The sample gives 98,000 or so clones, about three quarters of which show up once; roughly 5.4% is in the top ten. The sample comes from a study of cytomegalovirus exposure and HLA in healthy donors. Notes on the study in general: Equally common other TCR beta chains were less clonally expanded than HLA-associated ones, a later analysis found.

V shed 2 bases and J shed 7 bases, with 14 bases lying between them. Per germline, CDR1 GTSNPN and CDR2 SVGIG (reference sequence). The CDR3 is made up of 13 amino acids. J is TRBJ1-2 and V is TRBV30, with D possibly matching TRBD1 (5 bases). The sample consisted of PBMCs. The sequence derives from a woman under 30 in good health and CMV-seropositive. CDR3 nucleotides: TGTGCCTGGAGTTCAGGGAAATCGGTTGGCTACACCTTC. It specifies CAWSSGKSVGYTF.